The clone carrying this T cell receptor (beta chain) was seen only a few times. This entry comes from a study of blood T cell repertoires in COVID-19. TCRdb's table, derived via immunoSEQ multiplex PCR, lists solely in-frame clones and lacks some. Of 300,000 to 350,000 clones in the sample, 85% to 95% were seen once. J gave up 6 bases and V 4 bases, and 8 bases lay outside the gene matches. The CDR3 is 16 amino acids. The germline V gene encodes CDR1 SGHRS and CDR2 YFSETQ. Participants were aged roughly 18 to 95 years, lived in over 20 US areas, and enrolled virtually. The J gene is TRBJ2-5, the V gene TRBV5-1, with 14 bases lining up with TRBD2. The TCR originated in a woman in her twenties or thirties who had been exposed to COVID-19. Sequencing was performed on PBMCs or T cells enriched from blood (not recorded which). This CDR3 reads CASSATSGGAWKTQYF. Written as DNA, the CDR3 is TGCGCCAGCAGCGCGACTAGCGGGGGGGCTTGGAAGACCCAGTACTTC. The full variable domain, rest sourced from reference TRBV5-1 and TRBJ2-5, is KAGVTQTPRYLIKTRGQQVTLSCSPISGHRSVSWYQQTPGQGLQFLFEYFSETQRNKGNFPGRFSGRQFSNSRSEMNVSTLELGDSALYLCASSATSGGAWKTQYFGPGTRLLVL.